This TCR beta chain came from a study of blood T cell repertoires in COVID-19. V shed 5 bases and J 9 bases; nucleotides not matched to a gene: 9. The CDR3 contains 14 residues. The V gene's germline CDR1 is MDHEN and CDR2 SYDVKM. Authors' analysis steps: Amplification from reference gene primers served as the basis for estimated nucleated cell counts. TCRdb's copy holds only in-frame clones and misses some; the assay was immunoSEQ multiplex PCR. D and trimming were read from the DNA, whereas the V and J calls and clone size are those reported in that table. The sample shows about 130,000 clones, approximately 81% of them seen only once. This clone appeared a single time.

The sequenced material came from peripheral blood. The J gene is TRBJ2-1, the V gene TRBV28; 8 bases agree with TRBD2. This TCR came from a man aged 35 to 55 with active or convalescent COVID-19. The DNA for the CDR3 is TGTGCCAGCAGTAGCGGGAGACTCCCCCCTGAGCAGTTCTTC. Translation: CASSSGRLPPEQFF. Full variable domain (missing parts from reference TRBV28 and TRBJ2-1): DVKVTQSSRYLVKRTGEKVFLECVQDMDHENMFWYRQDPGLGLRLIYFSYDVKMKEKGDIPEGYSVSREKKERFSLILESASTNQTSMYLCASSSGRLPPEQFFGPGTRLTVL.